Presented here are 18 T cell receptor beta chains from one specimen sequenced in a study of patients and donors after allogeneic stem cell transplantation. From the RT-PCR reads, TCRdb called clonotypes with MiXCR, one entry per CDR3 protein. The repertoire holds 410,000 or so distinct CDR3 sequences, 15% to 20% seen once, with less than 9.5% in the top ten. Sequenced input: blood, either unsorted or a sorted T cell fraction (not recorded which). Receptors were obtained from a human donor who was either an allogeneic HSCT recipient or a stem cell or donor lymphocyte infusion donor (not recorded which). It is not recorded whose cells these are; they may come from a transplant donor.

The chain couples TRBV4-1 to TRBJ2-5; D uncertain. CDR3 size: 15 residues. Germline V lookup: CDR1 MGHRA, CDR2 YSYEKL. V dropped 0 bases and J dropped 5 bases, with 13 bases sitting between them. The CDR3 here is CASSQDRASGETQYF. For the CDR3, the DNA is TGCGCCAGCAGCCAAGATAGGGCGTCGGGTGAGACCCAGTACTTC.

The chain recombines TRBV5-1 with TRBJ2-7, with D possibly called TRBD1 or TRBD2 (6 bases each). The germline CDR1 and CDR2 sequences are SGHRS and YFSETQ. The CDR3 extends over 13 amino acids. V lost 8 bases to trimming and J lost 0 bases, with 12 bases between them. The CDR3 coding sequence is TGCGCCAGACCCGGGGGCAGCTCCTACGAGCAGTACTTC. Protein: CARPGGSSYEQYF.

This clonotype was recorded a few times. The V call is TRBV20-1, the J call TRBJ1-1, with D possibly being TRBD1 (5 bases). Deletions cut 3 bases from V and 1 base from J, with 9 bases between. The germline CDR1 and CDR2 sequences are DFQATT and SNEGSKA (reference sequence). This CDR3 comprises 13 residues. The CDR3 spells CSASGRANTEAFF. CDR3 bases: TGCAGTGCTAGTGGCAGGGCGAACACTGAAGCTTTCTTT.

This clonotype was found a few times. V and J are TRBV20-1 and TRBJ1-2, with D perhaps matching TRBD1 (5 bases). Germline-derived CDR1 and CDR2 are DFQATT and SNEGSKA (reference sequence). Deletions cut 0 bases from V and 2 bases from J, with 7 bases between. CDR3 length: 13 residues. The CDR3 nucleotides read TGCAGTGCTAGAGAGGGACGAAACTATGGCTACACCTTC. This codes for CSAREGRNYGYTF.

The rearrangement uses TRBV4-1 and TRBJ2-1; the D is unclear. Germline V gives CDR1 MGHRA, CDR2 YSYEKL. Trimming stripped 0 bases from V and 8 bases from J, with 14 bases between. This CDR3 is built from 15 residues. The CDR3 bases are TGCGCCAGCAGCCAAGATCCAGCCCACAATGATGAGCAGTTCTTC. Protein product: CASSQDPAHNDEQFF.

With respect to this clonotype: The final CDR3 position lacks the conserved phenylalanine or tryptophan, pointing to a likely read error. The rearrangement links TRBV20-1 to TRBJ1-1; a possible D gene is TRBD1 (6 bases). CDR3 length: 15 residues. V gave up 6 bases and J gave up 5 bases, with 22 bases separating them. The germline CDR1 and CDR2 sequences are DFQATT and SNEGSKA (reference sequence). The CDR3 region is CSARRGGATRTEAFL. CDR3 nucleotide sequence: TGCAGTGCCCGCCGGGGGGGGGCCACCCGGACTGAAGCTTTCCTT.

The V gene is TRBV20-1, the J gene TRBJ2-7; the D is unclear. Germline-derived CDR1 and CDR2 are DFQATT and SNEGSKA (reference sequence). V lost 7 bases to trimming and J lost 1 base, with 11 bases between them. The CDR3 contains 12 residues. In DNA, the CDR3 is TGCAGTGTTCCTGGTTGGTCCTACGAGCAGTACTTC. It codes for CSVPGWSYEQYF.

The chain couples TRBV3-1 to TRBJ2-1; D is ambiguous. Trimming cost V 2 bases and J 5 bases, with 4 bases left between them. Germline V gene sequence: CDR1 LGHDT, CDR2 YNNKEL (reference sequence). The CDR3 sequence is 12 residues long. CDR3 in amino acids: CASSQTDNEQFF. In nucleotides, the CDR3 is TGTGCCAGCAGCCAAACAGACAATGAGCAGTTCTTC.

The chain employs TRBV4-3 and TRBJ1-3; TRBD1 aligns across 7 bases. The V gene end was trimmed by 4 bases and the J gene end by 2 bases; junction bases not matched to a gene: 5. The CDR3 loop spans 15 amino acids. CDR1 is LGHNA, CDR2 YSLEER, per germline. This chain's CDR3 is CASSPLGTAGNTIYF. The CDR3 coding sequence is TGCGCCAGCAGCCCTCTAGGGACAGCTGGAAACACCATATATTTT.

This clonotype appeared a few times. V gene TRBV12-3 or TRBV12-4 combines with J gene TRBJ1-6; 7 bases agree with TRBD1. The V and J ends lost 6 bases and 13 bases, in that order; junction bases with no gene match: 12. This CDR3 comprises 14 residues. CDR3 region: CASRPGTDLPPLHF. CDR3 DNA sequence: TGTGCCAGCAGACCCGGGACAGACCTTCCCCCCCTCCACTTT.

The gene calls are TRBV12-3 or TRBV12-4 and TRBJ1-4; the match to TRBD1 covers 7 bases. CDR3 length equals 15 residues. With V trimmed by 4 bases and J by 7 bases, 9 bases remained unmatched. DNA for the CDR3: TGTGCCAGCAGTTACACAGGGGAACGGGTTGAAAAACTGTTTTTT. This encodes CASSYTGERVEKLFF.

This clonotype occurred a few times. This rearrangement joins TRBV27 to TRBJ1-1; D uncertain. CDR1 and CDR2 (germline): MNHEY, SMNVEV (reference sequence). The CDR3 totals 13 residues. V gave up 2 bases and J gave up 3 bases, with 7 bases separating them. The CDR3: CASSLESYTEAFF. The CDR3 DNA sequence: TGTGCCAGCAGTTTAGAAAGCTACACTGAAGCTTTCTTT.

This clonotype has a handful of counts. J is TRBJ2-5 and V is TRBV20-1; the D gene is possibly TRBD1 (5 bases). The CDR3 is 13 residues long. CDR1 DFQATT and CDR2 SNEGSKA come from the germline V gene (reference sequence). Trimming left V 0 bases short and J 4 bases short, with 9 bases between. For the CDR3, the DNA is TGCAGTGCTAGAGATCCAGGGCCAGAGACCCAGTACTTC. Amino acids: CSARDPGPETQYF.

The CDR3 DNA follows: TGTGCCAGCAGCTTAGGGAGACGGGTCGAAGATACGCAGTATTTT. Its protein is CASSLGRRVEDTQYF. This chain joins TRBV7-9 and TRBJ2-3; no clear D. Germline V CDR1 and CDR2: SEHNR, FQNEAQ (reference sequence). V was trimmed by 1 base and J by 5 bases, leaving 13 bases between them. The CDR3 contains 15 residues.

The chain employs TRBV6-5 and TRBJ1-6; 7 bases line up with TRBD1. Trimming cost V 2 bases and J 7 bases; bases outside gene matches: 5. The CDR3 covers 15 residues. Germline CDR1 reads MNHEY; CDR2 reads SVGAGI. The CDR3 nucleotides read TGTGCCAGCAGTTACCTGGGACAGACGAATTCACCCCTCCACTTT. Protein sequence: CASSYLGQTNSPLHF.

This chain uses TRBV25-1 with TRBJ2-2, with D tentatively TRBD1 (6 bases). The V end was cut by 2 bases, the J end by 8 bases, with 12 bases between. CDR1 is MGHDK, CDR2 SYGVNS, per germline. This CDR3 contains 14 residues. CDR3 sequence (DNA): TGTGCCAGCAGTGAAAAGAGGGGGACGGGGGAGCTGTTTTTT. Translation gives CASSEKRGTGELFF.

The chain uses TRBV27 and TRBJ2-3; unclear D gene. Germline CDR1 MNHEY, CDR2 SMNVEV (reference sequence). This CDR3 has 15 amino acids. Trimming removed 5 bases at V and 0 bases at J, with 12 bases between. CDR3 residues: CASSDTVTSTDTQYF. For the CDR3, the DNA is TGTGCCAGCAGTGATACGGTGACTAGCACAGATACGCAGTATTTT.

CDR3 region: CASTSGTANTGELFF. The CDR3 DNA reads as TGCGCCAGCACCTCGGGGACGGCGAACACCGGGGAGCTGTTTTTT. The rearrangement uses TRBV5-1 and TRBJ2-2; D possibly matches TRBD1 or TRBD2 (5 bases each). The CDR3 totals 15 residues. The germline CDR1 and CDR2 sequences are SGHRS and YFSETQ. The V and J ends lost 6 bases and 0 bases respectively, with 12 bases between them.